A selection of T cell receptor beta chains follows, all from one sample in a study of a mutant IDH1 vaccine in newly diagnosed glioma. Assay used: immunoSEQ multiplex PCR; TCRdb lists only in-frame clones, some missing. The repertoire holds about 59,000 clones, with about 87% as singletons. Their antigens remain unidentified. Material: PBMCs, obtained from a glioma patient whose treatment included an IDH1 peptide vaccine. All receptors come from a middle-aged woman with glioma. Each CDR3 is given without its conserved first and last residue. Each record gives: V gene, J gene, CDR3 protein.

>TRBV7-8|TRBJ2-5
ASSLGSRPETQY
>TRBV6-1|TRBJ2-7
ASSERRVRSSYEQY
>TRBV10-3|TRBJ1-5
AIPGQGALGNQPQH
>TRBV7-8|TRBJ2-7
ASSPASTSGPYEQY
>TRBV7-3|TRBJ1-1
ASSPRTGMNTEAF
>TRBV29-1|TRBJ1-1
SVGQGNTEAF
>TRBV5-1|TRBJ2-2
ASSSGLLNTGELF
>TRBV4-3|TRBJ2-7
ASSQEWRTGAPYEQY
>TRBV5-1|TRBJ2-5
ASGASGWTLQETQY
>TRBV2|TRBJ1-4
ASRGTGFGNEKLF
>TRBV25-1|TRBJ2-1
ASSEPGLVGYNEQF